Following are 10 T cell receptor beta chains from one sample sequenced in a study of neurological immune-mediated disorders. One entry per CDR3 protein results from TCRdb running MiXCR on the 5' RACE reads. Of about 46,000 distinct CDR3 sequences in the sample, roughly 4% were seen once. Sequencing was carried out using PBMCs. Source of these receptors: a woman aged 55 to 70 with multiple sclerosis.

This clonotype was seen ten or more times. The chain has TRBV3-1 and TRBJ2-5; possibly TRBD1 or TRBD2 for D (5 bases each). The CDR3 sequence is 15 residues long. The germline V and J ends were trimmed by 4 bases and 4 bases, with 16 bases remaining between them. Per germline, CDR1 LGHDT and CDR2 YNNKEL (reference sequence). CDR3 amino acids: CASSPTGTVLETQYF. The CDR3 coding sequence is TGTGCCAGCAGCCCGACCGGGACGGTACTAGAGACCCAGTACTTC.

This clonotype was observed at least ten times. The J gene is TRBJ2-3, the V gene TRBV12-3 or TRBV12-4, with D possibly TRBD2 on 5 matching bases. V was clipped by 6 bases and J by 1 base, with 14 bases between them. CDR3 length: 15 amino acids. CDR3 loop: CASSNTGIRTDTQYF. CDR3 DNA: TGTGCCAGCAGCAACACCGGGATTCGCACAGATACGCAGTATTTT.

This clonotype was seen many times. J is TRBJ2-2 and V is TRBV29-1; D is undetermined. The germline V gene has CDR1 SQVTM and CDR2 ANQGSEA. The CDR3 contains 15 residues. V dropped 6 bases and J dropped 1 base, with 15 bases sitting between them. Here the CDR3 reads CSVESPGRNTGELFF. For the CDR3, the DNA is TGCAGCGTGGAATCCCCCGGCAGGAACACCGGGGAGCTGTTTTTT.

The table lists this clonotype with many counts. The rearrangement links TRBV5-1 to TRBJ1-5; TRBD1 matches at 9 bases. J was trimmed by 5 bases and V by 4 bases; bases with no gene match: 4. Germline CDR1 is SGHRS and CDR2 is YFSETQ. This CDR3 has 14 residues. CDR3 sequence (DNA): TGCGCCAGCAGCAAGGGACAGGGTGATCAGCCCCAGCATTTT. This gives the protein CASSKGQGDQPQHF.

This clonotype was counted many times. This chain connects TRBV21-1 to TRBJ2-7; the listed D gene, TRBD2, was not tested against the DNA. TRBV21-1 is described as a pseudogene. This CDR3 is built from 14 residues. As DNA, the CDR3 is TGTGCCAGCAGCAACCGGGACTTATCCCTTGTGCAGTACGTC. Translation gives CASSNRDLSLVQYV.

There are many counts of this clonotype. V gene TRBV10-3 combines with J gene TRBJ2-1; TRBD2 matches 10 bases. The CDR3 has 13 amino acids. Germline V gives CDR1 ENHRY, CDR2 SYGVKD. V lost 6 bases and J lost 4; bases outside the gene matches: 0. This CDR3 is CAIRTSGYNEQFF. CDR3 bases: TGTGCCATCAGGACTAGCGGGTACAATGAGCAGTTCTTC.

The chain links TRBV7-2 to TRBJ1-3; maybe TRBD1 (6 bases). The CDR3 has 17 residues. V was clipped by 0 bases and J by 2 bases, with 14 bases between them. CDR1 SGHTA and CDR2 FQGNSA come from the germline V gene. The CDR3 sequence is CASSLAPVGATGNTIYF. In DNA form, the CDR3 reads TGTGCCAGCAGCTTAGCGCCCGTGGGGGCAACTGGAAACACCATATATTTT.

This clonotype was counted at least ten times. The chain is built from TRBV5-1 and TRBJ2-4; D is unresolved. Germline assignment: CDR1 SGHRS and CDR2 YFSETQ. Deletions cut 4 bases from V and 8 bases from J, with 10 bases between. The CDR3 totals 12 residues. The CDR3 protein is CASSNLGDIQYF. The CDR3 nucleotides are TGCGCCAGCAGCAACCTAGGAGACATTCAGTACTTC.

This clonotype was counted many times. The chain carries TRBV4-1 and TRBJ2-2; 7 bases match TRBD2. The length of the CDR3 is 12 residues. V lost 5 bases, J lost 6 bases, and 0 bases stayed unmatched. Looked up from germline, CDR1 is MGHRA and CDR2 is YSYEKL. The CDR3 DNA reads as TGCGCCAGCAGCGGGGGGGCCGGGGAGCTGTTTTTT. Protein sequence: CASSGGAGELFF.

This clonotype was picked up many times. This chain connects TRBV20-1 to TRBJ2-3; TRBD2 agrees at 7 bases. The CDR3 has 13 residues. CDR1 is DFQATT and CDR2 is SNEGSKA in the germline V gene (reference sequence). The CDR3 DNA reads as TGCCTTCCGGGACTACAAACGTCGTATACGCAGTATTTT. This gives the protein CLPGLQTSYTQYF.